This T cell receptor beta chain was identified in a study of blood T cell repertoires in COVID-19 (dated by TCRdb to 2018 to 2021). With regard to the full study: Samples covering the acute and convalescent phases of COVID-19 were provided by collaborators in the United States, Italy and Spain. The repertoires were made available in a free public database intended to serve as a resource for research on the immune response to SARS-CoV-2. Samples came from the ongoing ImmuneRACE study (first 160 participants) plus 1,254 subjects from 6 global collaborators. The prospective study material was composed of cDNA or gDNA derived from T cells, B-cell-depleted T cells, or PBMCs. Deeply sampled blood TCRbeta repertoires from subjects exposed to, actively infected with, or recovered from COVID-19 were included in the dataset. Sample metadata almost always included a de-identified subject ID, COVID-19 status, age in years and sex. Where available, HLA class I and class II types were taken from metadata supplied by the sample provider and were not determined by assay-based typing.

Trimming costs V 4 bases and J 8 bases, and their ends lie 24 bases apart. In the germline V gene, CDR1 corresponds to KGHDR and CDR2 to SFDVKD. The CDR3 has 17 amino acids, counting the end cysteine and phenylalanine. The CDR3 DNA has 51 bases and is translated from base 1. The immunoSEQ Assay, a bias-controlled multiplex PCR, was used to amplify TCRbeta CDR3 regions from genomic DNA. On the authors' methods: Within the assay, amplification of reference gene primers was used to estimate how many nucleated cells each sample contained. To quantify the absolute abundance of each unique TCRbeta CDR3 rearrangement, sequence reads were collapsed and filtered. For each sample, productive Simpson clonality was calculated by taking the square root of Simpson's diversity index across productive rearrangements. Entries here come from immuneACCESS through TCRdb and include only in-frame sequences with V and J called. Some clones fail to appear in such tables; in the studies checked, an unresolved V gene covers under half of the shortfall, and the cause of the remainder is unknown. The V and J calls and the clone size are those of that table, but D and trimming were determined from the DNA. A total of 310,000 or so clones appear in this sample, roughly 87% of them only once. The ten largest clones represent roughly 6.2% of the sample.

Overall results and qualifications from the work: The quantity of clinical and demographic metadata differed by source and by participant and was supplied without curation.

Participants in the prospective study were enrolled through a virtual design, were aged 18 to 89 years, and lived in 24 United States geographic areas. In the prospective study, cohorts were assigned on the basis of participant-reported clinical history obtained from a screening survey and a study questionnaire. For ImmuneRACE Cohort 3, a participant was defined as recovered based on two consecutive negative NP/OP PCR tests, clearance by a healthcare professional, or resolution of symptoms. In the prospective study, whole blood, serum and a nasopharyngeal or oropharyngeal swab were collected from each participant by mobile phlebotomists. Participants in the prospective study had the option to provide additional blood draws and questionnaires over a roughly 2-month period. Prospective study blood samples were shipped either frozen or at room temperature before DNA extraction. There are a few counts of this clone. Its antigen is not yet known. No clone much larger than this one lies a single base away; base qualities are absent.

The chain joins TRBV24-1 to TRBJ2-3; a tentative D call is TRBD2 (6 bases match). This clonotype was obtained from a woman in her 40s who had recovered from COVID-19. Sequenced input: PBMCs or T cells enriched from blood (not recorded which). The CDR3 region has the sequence CATSDPGGKGGLGTQYF. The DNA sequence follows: TGTGCCACCAGTGACCCCGGAGGTAAGGGAGGACTCGGTACGCAGTATTTT.